What follows are 25 T cell receptor beta chains derived from one specimen sequenced in a study of cytomegalovirus exposure and HLA in healthy donors. Primers included in the PCR were 60 Vbeta and 13 Jbeta primers. Measured with immunoSEQ multiplex PCR; TCRdb has only the in-frame clones, and not every one. The sample has about 98,000 clones, around 68% seen once. Sequenced: PBMCs. Receptors were obtained from a man aged 50-59 years in good health and CMV-seronegative.

This chain connects TRBV6-5 to TRBJ1-5, with TRBD1 as a possible D gene (5 bases). The CDR3 contains 14 residues. V gave up 8 bases and J gave up 5 bases, with 16 bases separating them. Per germline, CDR1 MNHEY and CDR2 SVGAGI. CDR3 loop: CASSKRGRDQPQHF. CDR3 DNA: TGTGCCAGCTCTAAACGGGGGAGGGATCAGCCCCAGCATTTT.

The chain couples TRBV13 to TRBJ2-2; D is uncertain. CDR3 length equals 14 residues. CDR1 PRHDT and CDR2 FYEKMQ come from the germline V gene (reference sequence). Trimming took 0 bases from V and 2 from J, leaving 4 bases between them. CDR3 in amino acids: CASSLGANTGELFF. DNA of the CDR3: TGTGCCAGCAGCTTAGGAGCAAACACCGGGGAGCTGTTTTTT.

This clone was seen a few times. The V call is TRBV11-2, the J call TRBJ2-1; tentatively, D is TRBD1 (6 bases). Germline V CDR1 and CDR2: SGHAT, FQNNGV. The CDR3 sequence is 13 residues long. The germline V and J ends were trimmed by 5 bases and 7 bases, with 12 bases remaining between them. The CDR3 nucleotides are TGTGCCAGCAGCCAACAGGGTACGAATGAGCAGTTCTTC. Translation gives CASSQQGTNEQFF. Full variable domain (remainder filled in from reference TRBV11-2 and TRBJ2-1): EAGVAQSPRYKIIEKRQSVAFWCNPISGHATLYWYQQILGQGPKLLIQFQNNGVVDDSQLPKDRFSAERLKGVDSTLKIQPAKLEDSAVYLCASSQQGTNEQFFGPGTRLTVL.

This chain uses TRBV5-4 with TRBJ2-7, with D perhaps TRBD1 (5 bases). The CDR3 spans 13 residues. CDR1 is SGHNT, CDR2 YYREEE, per germline (reference sequence). Trimming left V 0 bases short and J 5 bases short, with 9 bases between. CDR3 amino acids: CASSLGRQNEQYF. The CDR3, as DNA: TGTGCCAGCAGCTTGGGCAGACAGAACGAGCAGTACTTC. Full variable domain (remainder filled in from reference TRBV5-4 and TRBJ2-7): ETGVTQSPTHLIKTRGQQVTLRCSSQSGHNTVSWYQQALGQGPQFIFQYYREEENGRGNFPPRFSGLQFPNYSSELNVNALELDDSALYLCASSLGRQNEQYFGPGTRLTVT.

The chain couples TRBV5-1 to TRBJ2-6; a possible D gene is TRBD1 (6 bases). The CDR3 has 16 residues. Germline CDR1 is SGHRS and CDR2 is YFSETQ. The ends were cut back, 0 bases at V and 4 bases at J, with 11 bases in the middle. CDR3 DNA sequence: TGCGCCAGCAGCTTGGGGCAGGGGAAAGGGGCCAACGTCCTGACTTTC. Protein sequence: CASSLGQGKGANVLTF.

The chain carries TRBV7-9 and TRBJ2-3; 8 bases line up with TRBD2. The CDR3 length is 18 residues. V was pared by 3 bases and J by 5 bases, with 16 bases of the junction left unmatched. Germline values: CDR1 SEHNR, CDR2 FQNEAQ (reference sequence). CDR3 loop: CASSFRPPFGRGGDTQYF. CDR3 DNA sequence: TGTGCCAGCAGCTTCCGACCCCCGTTCGGGAGGGGGGGAGATACGCAGTATTTT.

This clone was seen only once. The CDR3 sequence: CASSGSGVSSLRTDTQYF. In DNA form, the CDR3 reads TGTGCCAGCAGCGGGTCGGGGGTGAGCTCCCTCCGAACAGATACGCAGTATTTT. The chain has TRBV9 and TRBJ2-3, with D tentatively TRBD2 (6 bases). The CDR3 is 18 residues long. Germline lookup yields CDR1 SGDLS and CDR2 YYNGEE. Between the trimmed V and J ends, which lost 3 bases and 3 bases, there was a span of 23 bases.

The chain uses TRBV28 and TRBJ2-1; 9 bases are shared with TRBD2. CDR3 length equals 18 residues. Trimming took 6 bases from V and 2 from J; bases not matched to a gene: 14. Germline V gene lookup returns CDR1 MDHEN and CDR2 SYDVKM. The CDR3 here is CASSANWREGITYNEQFF. In DNA, the CDR3 is TGTGCCAGCAGCGCAAACTGGCGGGAGGGTATCACCTACAATGAGCAGTTCTTC. Looking up the rest from reference TRBV28 and TRBJ2-1 gives the full variable domain: DVKVTQSSRYLVKRTGEKVFLECVQDMDHENMFWYRQDPGLGLRLIYFSYDVKMKEKGDIPEGYSVSREKKERFSLILESASTNQTSMYLCASSANWREGITYNEQFFGPGTRLTVL.

The chain has TRBV19 and TRBJ2-7, with TRBD1 matching 8 bases. Germline V gene sequence: CDR1 LNHDA, CDR2 SQIVND (reference sequence). Trimming took 4 bases from V and 2 from J; bases not matched to a gene: 4. The CDR3 contains 14 residues. The CDR3: CASSRSDRAYEQYF. The CDR3 DNA follows: TGTGCCAGTAGTAGATCGGACAGGGCCTACGAGCAGTACTTC.

CDR3: CASSLGTSGRAPDTQYF. CDR3 nucleotides: TGCGCCAGCAGCTTGGGGACTAGCGGGAGGGCCCCAGATACGCAGTATTTT. This chain links TRBV5-1 with TRBJ2-3, with TRBD2 matching over 15 bases. From germline, CDR1 is SGHRS and CDR2 YFSETQ. The CDR3 totals 17 residues. V was clipped by 0 bases and J by 4 bases; unmatched bases: 3. Drawing the rest from reference TRBV5-1 and TRBJ2-3, the complete variable domain is KAGVTQTPRYLIKTRGQQVTLSCSPISGHRSVSWYQQTPGQGLQFLFEYFSETQRNKGNFPGRFSGRQFSNSRSEMNVSTLELGDSALYLCASSLGTSGRAPDTQYFGPGTRLTVL.

This clone has more than one count but fewer than ten. The chain has TRBV7-9 and TRBJ1-4; D possibly corresponds to TRBD1 (5 bases). Germline-derived CDR1 and CDR2 are SEHNR and FQNEAQ (reference sequence). The CDR3 contains 13 residues. V was trimmed by 1 base and J by 5 bases, leaving 5 bases between them. The CDR3 DNA reads as TGTGCCAGCAGCTTAGGGGGCAATGAAAAACTGTTTTTT. Translation: CASSLGGNEKLFF.

The chain employs TRBV28 and TRBJ2-3, with 11 bases aligning to TRBD2. The CDR3 has 23 residues. Trimming at V came to 5 bases and at J to 1 base, leaving 26 bases not matched to a gene. Germline V lookup: CDR1 MDHEN, CDR2 SYDVKM. In DNA form, the CDR3 reads TGTGCCAGCAGTCTCTACGAACTTATTGGACTAGCGGGCAAACCACGGGGCACAGATACGCAGTATTTT. This codes for CASSLYELIGLAGKPRGTDTQYF.

V usage is TRBV30 and J usage is TRBJ2-7, with D unclear. The CDR3 contains 13 residues. CDR1 is GTSNPN and CDR2 is SVGIG in the germline V gene (reference sequence). Deletions cut 5 bases from V and 3 bases from J, with 14 bases between. CDR3 bases: TGTGCCTGGTCTCGGCAGGCGATCTACGAGCAGTACTTC. Translated, it gives CAWSRQAIYEQYF.

The chain joins TRBV4-3 to TRBJ2-1, with a possible D match to TRBD2 (7 bases). The CDR3 spans 17 residues. The V and J ends lost 5 bases and 8 bases respectively, with 25 bases between them. Germline CDR1 is LGHNA and CDR2 is YSLEER. The DNA of the CDR3 is TGCGCCAGCAGCGTACAATACGGAGGGGGGGCCTGGGATGAGCAGTTCTTC. This translates into CASSVQYGGGAWDEQFF.

The chain is built from TRBV5-6 and TRBJ1-1, with D perhaps matching TRBD1 (6 bases). This CDR3 is 13 amino acids long. The germline V and J ends were trimmed by 2 bases and 8 bases, with 13 bases remaining between them. Per the germline V gene, CDR1 is SGHDT and CDR2 is YYEEEE. Written as DNA, the CDR3 is TGTGCCAGCAGCTTAGGAGAGGACAGAGAAGCTTTCTTT. Its translation is CASSLGEDREAFF.

There are a few counts of this clone. The chain is built from TRBV5-1 and TRBJ2-7, with a weak D call TRBD2 (5 bases). Germline CDR1 and CDR2: SGHRS and YFSETQ. The CDR3 spans 12 residues. Trimming removed 1 base from V and 3 bases from J, with 5 bases in between. The CDR3 sequence: CASSLSGYEQYF. The DNA of the CDR3 is TGCGCCAGCAGCTTGAGCGGCTACGAGCAGTACTTC.

For this clone: The same CDR3 also results from other DNA sequences found in this sample. The chain is built from TRBV18 and TRBJ1-1; 9 nucleotides align to TRBD1. The germline gives CDR1 KGHSH, CDR2 LQKENI. V lost 6 bases, J lost 1 base, and 6 bases stayed unmatched. The CDR3 covers 15 residues. The CDR3 loop reads CASSPTDRGNTEAFF. CDR3 sequence (DNA): TGTGCCAGCTCCCCAACGGACAGGGGGAACACTGAAGCTTTCTTT.

The genes are TRBV27 and TRBJ1-2; D remains unclear. Germline V gives CDR1 MNHEY, CDR2 SMNVEV (reference sequence). The CDR3 runs to 14 residues. V was cut by 5 bases and J by 7 bases, with 17 bases left in between. The CDR3 region has the DNA TGTGCCAGCAGTCTAGGAGGGAACCCTCCTGGCTACACCTTC. It translates to CASSLGGNPPGYTF.

The rearrangement links TRBV29-1 to TRBJ1-3, with a possible D match to TRBD1 (5 bases). Germline V gene sequence: CDR1 SQVTM, CDR2 ANQGSEA. This CDR3 has 16 residues. The ends were cut back, 0 bases at V and 0 bases at J, with 12 bases in the middle. CDR3 nucleotide sequence: TGCAGCGTTGAAGATGGCAGGGTCCCCTCTGGAAACACCATATATTTT. Amino acid sequence: CSVEDGRVPSGNTIYF. The whole variable domain, remainder taken from reference TRBV29-1 and TRBJ1-3, is SAVISQKPSRDICQRGTSLTIQCQVDSQVTMMFWYRQQPGQSLTLIATANQGSEATYESGFVIDKFPISRPNLTFSTLTVSNMSPEDSSIYLCSVEDGRVPSGNTIYFGEGSWLTVV.

The CDR3 DNA is TGCGCCAGCAGCTTAATAGCGGGAGTCAGTGAGCAGTTCTTC. Its translation: CASSLIAGVSEQFF. This chain joins TRBV5-1 and TRBJ2-1; 9 bases are shared with TRBD2. Germline-derived CDR1 and CDR2 are SGHRS and YFSETQ. CDR3 length: 14 amino acids. The ends lost 2 bases at V and 9 bases at J; junction bases unmatched: 6.

This chain connects TRBV5-1 to TRBJ2-2, with 8 bases matching TRBD1. After removal of 5 bases from V and 2 bases from J, the junction contained 5 bases not matched to a gene. The CDR3 contains 15 residues. Germline CDR1 reads SGHRS; CDR2 reads YFSETQ. CDR3 amino acids: CASRQDRANTGELFF. CDR3 DNA: TGCGCCAGCAGACAGGACAGGGCCAACACCGGGGAGCTGTTTTTT.

This chain uses TRBV5-1 with TRBJ2-1; 7 nucleotides agree with TRBD2. The germline gives CDR1 SGHRS, CDR2 YFSETQ. V lost 7 bases and J lost 4; bases outside the gene matches: 5. The CDR3 spans 13 residues. DNA for the CDR3: TGCGCCAGCGCGGGACTATATTACAATGAGCAGTTCTTC. Translating it yields CASAGLYYNEQFF.

This sequence joins TRBV19 and TRBJ1-2, with unresolved D. V gave up 1 base and J gave up 7 bases, with 10 bases separating them. Germline assignment: CDR1 LNHDA and CDR2 SQIVND (reference sequence). CDR3 size: 13 residues. The CDR3 region is CASSIVAGLGYTF. The CDR3 bases are TGTGCCAGTAGTATAGTCGCAGGTCTTGGCTACACCTTC.

The chain combines TRBV28 with TRBJ2-3; TRBD1 matches at 10 bases. Trimming took 5 bases from V and 2 from J; bases not matched to a gene: 13. Germline V CDR1 and CDR2: MDHEN, SYDVKM. The CDR3 totals 18 residues. CDR3 nucleotide sequence: TGTGCCAGCAGTAGCTACCCGGGACAGGGGATCAACACAGATACGCAGTATTTT. This translates into CASSSYPGQGINTDTQYF.

The chain uses TRBV7-2 and TRBJ1-2, with 7 bases aligning to TRBD1. Unmatched junction bases numbered 10, after V lost 2 bases and J lost 7 bases. The CDR3 is 15 residues long. Germline CDR1 and CDR2: SGHTA and FQGNSA. The CDR3 here is CASSLHGDRDAGYTF. The CDR3 DNA is TGTGCCAGCAGCTTACATGGCGACAGGGACGCTGGCTACACCTTC.